Sequencing of this T cell receptor (beta chain) was carried out in a study of identical twins. Study results and limitations: Part of the zero-insertion signal could reflect confounding by invariant MAIT and iNKT cells.

Germline V gene sequence: CDR1 SQVTM, CDR2 ANQGSEA. Unmatched junction bases numbered 7, after V lost 3 bases and J lost 2 bases. The CDR3 is made up of 15 amino acids. Turning to this clonotype: No antigen is known for it.

Only healthy Caucasians were included as donors. Unique molecular identifiers were present on the cDNA, which also gained a universal primer site by template switching. TCRdb recomputed calls from the 5' RACE reads with MiXCR, one row per CDR3 protein. The sample contains a few hundred thousand distinct CDR3 sequences, around 18% of which appear only once. The sequencing input was naive T cells sorted from blood. The TCR was taken from a man in his fifties in good health. This chain joins TRBV29-1 and TRBJ2-7; 10 nucleotides line up with TRBD1. CDR3 sequence: CSVDRDRGPTYEQYF. CDR3 bases: TGCAGCGTTGACAGGGACAGGGGACCAACCTACGAGCAGTACTTC.